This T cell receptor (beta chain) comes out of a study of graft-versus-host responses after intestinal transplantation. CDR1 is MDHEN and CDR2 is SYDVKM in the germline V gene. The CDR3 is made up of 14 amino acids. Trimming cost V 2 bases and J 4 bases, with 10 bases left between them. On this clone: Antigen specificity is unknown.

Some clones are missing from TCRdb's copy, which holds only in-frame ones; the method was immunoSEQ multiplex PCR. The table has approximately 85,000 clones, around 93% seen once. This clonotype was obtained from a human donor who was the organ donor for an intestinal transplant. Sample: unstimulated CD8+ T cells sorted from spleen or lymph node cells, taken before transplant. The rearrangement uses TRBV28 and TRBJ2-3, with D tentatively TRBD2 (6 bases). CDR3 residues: CASSLRGRSDTQYF. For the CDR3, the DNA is TGTGCCAGCAGTTTACGGGGGAGGTCAGATACGCAGTATTTT.